The clone carrying this T cell receptor (beta chain) appeared once. The data are from a study of blood T cell repertoires in COVID-19. CDR3 length equals 14 residues. The repertoire was sequenced with immunoSEQ multiplex PCR; TCRdb's copy has only in-frame clones and lacks some. Seen here are under 200,000 clones, approximately 92% observed once, and the top ten hold nearly 0.55%. The receptor was isolated from a man aged 45-65 years with acute or convalescent COVID-19. The chain links TRBV21-1 to TRBJ1-1; the listed D gene, TRBD1, was not tested against the DNA. TRBV21-1 constitutes a pseudogene. The sample comprised peripheral blood. In nucleotides, the CDR3 is TGTGCCAGCAGCAAAGTGGACAGTAACACTGAAGCTTTCTTT. Translated: CASSKVDSNTEAFF.